A single T cell receptor beta chain is shown here with its context. What it binds is unknown. Generated by immunoSEQ multiplex PCR, the TCRdb table keeps only in-frame clones and is missing some. The table includes 30,000 to 40,000 clones, about four fifths detected once. This sample is drawn from a study of a mutant IDH1 vaccine in newly diagnosed glioma. Time point in this sample: week 23, last vaccination. Vaccinated patients received 300 ug of mutant IDH1 20-mer peptide per dose, with topical imiquimod. This sequence originates from a man aged 35 to 55 with glioma. The specimen was PBMCs, collected from a glioma patient whose treatment included an IDH1 peptide vaccine.

The CDR3 DNA sequence: TGTGCCAGCAGCTGGGCCGGGGTAGCGGGAGCACCCTACGAGCAGTACTTC. Encoded protein: CASSWAGVAGAPYEQYF. This rearrangement joins TRBV7-2 to TRBJ2-7; 9 positions match TRBD2. CDR1 and CDR2 (germline): SGHTA, FQGNSA. V lost 4 bases and J lost 2; bases outside the gene matches: 12. The CDR3 has 17 residues.